The sequence of this TCR beta chain was determined in a study of long-term antiretroviral therapy in people with HIV. An immunoSEQ assay, version v3.0, was performed at survey level. Here immunoSEQ multiplex PCR was the method, and the copy in TCRdb shows in-frame clones only, minus some. The sample includes fewer than 40,000 clones, 80% of them seen just once. Going into DNA extraction, samples held 1-10 million cryopreserved PBMC. The CDR3 totals 14 residues. Germline V lookup: CDR1 MDHEN, CDR2 SYDVKM. Trimming took 5 bases from V and 3 from J; bases not matched to a gene: 4. The material was unsorted PBMCs, obtained 3.4 years after starting antiretroviral therapy. The chain carries TRBV28 and TRBJ2-3, with TRBD1 matching over 8 bases. The clonotype comes from a man aged 25-45 years with HIV. The DNA of the CDR3 is TGTGCCAGCAGTGATGGACAGGGAACAGATACGCAGTATTTT. Protein sequence: CASSDGQGTDTQYF.